Following are 30 T cell receptor beta chains from one sample sequenced in a study of neurological immune-mediated disorders. TCRdb itself ran the 5' RACE reads through MiXCR, one entry per CDR3 protein. Of fewer than 80,000 distinct CDR3 sequences listed, more than 4% are singletons. Source material: PBMCs. These receptors all come from a woman aged 45-60 years with multiple sclerosis.

This clonotype showed up many times. The V call is TRBV5-1, the J call TRBJ2-5, with D perhaps matching TRBD1 or TRBD2 (5 bases each). The V end was cut by 2 bases, the J end by 2 bases, with 16 bases between. The CDR3 is 16 residues long. Germline V gives CDR1 SGHRS, CDR2 YFSETQ. CDR3 loop: CASSFGTPGGQETQYF. The CDR3 bases are TGCGCCAGCAGCTTCGGGACCCCCGGAGGTCAAGAGACCCAGTACTTC.

This clonotype was seen a single time. No conserved phenylalanine or tryptophan is present at the end of the CDR3, so a read error is the likely explanation. The chain joins TRBV9 to TRBJ2-5, with D perhaps being TRBD1 or TRBD2 (5 bases each). Trimming removed 4 bases at V and 5 bases at J, with 12 bases between. There are 13 residues in the CDR3. Germline assignment: CDR1 SGDLS and CDR2 YYNGEE. DNA for the CDR3: TGTGCCAGCAGCCTCATGGGGACGGAGACCCAGTACAAC. It yields the protein CASSLMGTETQYN.

This clonotype showed up many times. V is TRBV20-1 and J is TRBJ1-4, with TRBD1 as a possible D gene (6 bases). The ends were cut back, 3 bases at V and 5 bases at J, with 13 bases in the middle. This CDR3 region has 14 residues. Germline-derived CDR1 and CDR2 are DFQATT and SNEGSKA (reference sequence). The CDR3 sequence: CSASRGAGNEKLFF. The CDR3 bases are TGCAGTGCTAGCCGGGGGGCGGGAAATGAAAAACTGTTTTTT.

The chain carries TRBV27 and TRBJ1-5; D ambiguous. This CDR3 is 13 amino acids long. The germline gives CDR1 MNHEY, CDR2 SMNVEV (reference sequence). Trimming cost V 6 bases and J 4 bases, with 10 bases left between them. CDR3 loop: CASRPERNQPQHF. Here the CDR3 DNA reads TGTGCCAGCAGACCGGAAAGAAATCAGCCCCAGCATTTT.

A note on this clonotype: Being one base from a much bigger clone, this may be a read error. The chain uses TRBV5-6 and TRBJ1-6, with 8 bases lining up with TRBD1. Germline CDR1 SGHDT, CDR2 YYEEEE. The CDR3 covers 15 residues. For the CDR3, the DNA is TGTGCCAGCAGCTTGGGGACAGGGCCCAATTCACCCCCCCACTTT. This codes for CASSLGTGPNSPPHF.

Ten or more counts support this clonotype. The V and J genes are TRBV9 and TRBJ2-7; TRBD2 is a possible D gene (5 bases). V lost 4 bases and J lost 5, with 16 bases in between. CDR3 length: 14 residues. Germline CDR1 SGDLS, CDR2 YYNGEE. Written as DNA, the CDR3 is TGTGCCAGCAGCCCACTGTTGAGGGCCAACGAGCAGTACTTC. This gives the protein CASSPLLRANEQYF.

Ten or more counts support this clonotype. The chain combines TRBV6-5 with TRBJ2-5, with 10 bases lining up with TRBD1. Looked up from germline, CDR1 is MNHEY and CDR2 is SVGAGI. CDR3 length: 14 amino acids. The ends lost 5 bases at V and 4 bases at J; junction bases unmatched: 4. In DNA form, the CDR3 reads TGTGCCAGCAGTACCGACAGGGGGCGAGAGACCCAGTACTTC. It codes for CASSTDRGRETQYF.

This clonotype was found many times. The chain carries TRBV2 and TRBJ1-1; D is uncertain. This CDR3 comprises 12 residues. The V end was cut by 10 bases, the J end by 5 bases, with 14 bases between. Germline loops: CDR1 SNHLY, CDR2 FYNNEI. CDR3 coding DNA: TGTGCCACCGAGTCAGGACTGACTGAAGCTTTCTTT. This codes for CATESGLTEAFF.

The sample holds many counts of this clonotype. J is TRBJ1-5 and V is TRBV12-3 or TRBV12-4, with D hard to call. Trimming pared 0 bases from V and 4 bases from J, leaving 7 bases between. This CDR3 has 14 amino acids. DNA for the CDR3: TGTGCCAGCAGTTTAGCCCGGACTAATCAGCCCCAGCATTTT. As protein: CASSLARTNQPQHF.

This clonotype was detected ten times or more. V is TRBV6-2 or TRBV6-3 and J is TRBJ2-7; D ambiguous. CDR1 and CDR2 from the germline V gene are MNHEY and SVGEGT. Trimming removed 4 bases at V and 3 bases at J, with 4 bases between. The CDR3 has 11 amino acids. The CDR3 DNA reads TGTGCCAGCAGTTCGATCTACGAGCAGTACTTC. Residues: CASSSIYEQYF.

This clonotype was counted at least ten times. This chain joins TRBV3-1 and TRBJ2-1; D ambiguous. This CDR3 region has 12 residues. Germline lookup yields CDR1 LGHDT and CDR2 YNNKEL (reference sequence). V was trimmed by 3 bases and J by 7 bases, leaving 7 bases between them. CDR3 DNA sequence: TGTGCCAGCAGCCACGGACCGAATGAGCAGTTCTTC. This gives the protein CASSHGPNEQFF.

This clonotype has a count of ten or more. V is TRBV7-3 and J is TRBJ2-1; 9 positions agree with TRBD2. Looked up from germline, CDR1 is SGHTA and CDR2 is FQGTGA. This CDR3 is 15 amino acids long. The V segment lost 4 bases and the J segment 5 bases; nucleotides outside the gene matches: 6. The DNA for the CDR3 is TGTGCCAGCAGCTATCTAGCGGGGATAAACAATGAGCAGTTCTTC. This translates into CASSYLAGINNEQFF.

This clonotype was detected many times. The rearrangement joins TRBV6-2 or TRBV6-3 to TRBJ1-1; 7 nucleotides align to TRBD1. Germline assignment: CDR1 MNHEY and CDR2 SVGEGT. The CDR3 is 13 residues long. Unmatched junction bases numbered 3, after V lost 1 base and J lost 7 bases. The CDR3: CASSYWPGGEAFF. CDR3 bases: TGTGCCAGCAGTTACTGGCCAGGGGGTGAAGCTTTCTTT.

This clonotype was recorded many times. V gene TRBV6-5 combines with J gene TRBJ1-3; 7 bases fit TRBD1. Germline trimming cut 6 bases from V and 1 base from J; bases unmatched to any gene: 6. Germline CDR1 reads MNHEY; CDR2 reads SVGAGI. The CDR3 extends over 15 amino acids. The chain's CDR3 is CASSPRGDSGNTIYF. The DNA for the CDR3 is TGTGCCAGCAGCCCCAGGGGGGATTCTGGAAACACCATATATTTT.

The sample holds many counts of this clonotype. The chain couples TRBV4-3 to TRBJ1-2; D is perhaps TRBD1 (6 bases). Germline CDR1 and CDR2: LGHNA and YSLEER. V gave up 1 base and J gave up 1 base, with 10 bases separating them. The CDR3 extends over 15 amino acids. The CDR3 here is CASSQATGFNYGYTF. CDR3 DNA sequence: TGCGCCAGCAGCCAAGCGACAGGATTTAACTATGGCTACACCTTC.

This clonotype was counted many times. The V and J genes are TRBV5-1 and TRBJ1-4; 8 nucleotides match TRBD1. CDR3 length: 15 residues. Unmatched junction bases numbered 9, after V lost 4 bases and J lost 7 bases. CDR1 and CDR2 from the germline V gene are SGHRS and YFSETQ. The CDR3 spells CASSGGQGWGEKLFF. CDR3 nucleotide sequence: TGCGCCAGCAGCGGAGGACAGGGCTGGGGTGAAAAACTGTTTTTT.

At least ten counts were recorded for this clonotype. The chain is built from TRBV6-2 or TRBV6-3 and TRBJ1-5; D gene ambiguous. There are 14 residues in the CDR3. V shed 4 bases and J shed 4 bases, with 11 bases lying between them. The germline gives CDR1 MNHEY, CDR2 SVGEGT. CDR3 region: CASSLGLGNQPQHF. In DNA, the CDR3 is TGTGCCAGCAGTTTGGGCTTGGGGAATCAGCCCCAGCATTTT.

For this clonotype: Possible read error: a much larger clone is one base away. The V and J genes are TRBV12-3 or TRBV12-4 and TRBJ2-7; D not resolved. The CDR3 loop spans 11 amino acids. CDR3 in DNA: TGTGCCAGCAGTTTCTCCTACGATCAGTACTTC. This sequence encodes CASSFSYDQYF.

This clonotype was seen ten or more times. The chain joins TRBV7-9 to TRBJ2-7, with a tentative D call TRBD1 (6 bases). The CDR3 spans 14 residues. V was trimmed by 5 bases and J by 6 bases, leaving 17 bases between them. CDR1 SEHNR and CDR2 FQNEAQ come from the germline V gene (reference sequence). The CDR3 DNA reads TGTGCCAGCAGCCCCCGGGACATCCGAGGCGAGCAGTACTTC. Its protein product is CASSPRDIRGEQYF.

This clonotype came up many times. The V and J genes are TRBV3-1 and TRBJ1-6; D unresolved. Germline V lookup: CDR1 LGHDT, CDR2 YNNKEL (reference sequence). The CDR3 is 15 residues long. Trimming removed 2 bases from V and 7 bases from J, with 12 bases in between. CDR3 DNA: TGTGCCAGCAGCCAATTGGGCAGTAGGAATTCACCCCTCCACTTT. This translates into CASSQLGSRNSPLHF.

The sample holds many counts of this clonotype. The rearrangement links TRBV10-3 to TRBJ2-5; no reliable D call. Germline V gives CDR1 ENHRY, CDR2 SYGVKD. The CDR3 spans 12 residues. Trimming cost V 10 bases and J 2 bases, with 11 bases left between them. The DNA for the CDR3 is TGTGCCACAGGACGCCAACAAGAGACCCAGTACTTC. This codes for CATGRQQETQYF.

This rearrangement joins TRBV5-5 to TRBJ1-5, with a possible D match to TRBD1 (5 bases). This CDR3 is 14 amino acids long. The V gene's germline CDR1 is SGHKS and CDR2 YYEKEE (reference sequence). V was shortened by 3 bases and J by 4 bases, with 11 bases between the two germline ends. CDR3 in DNA: TGTGCCAGCAGCTGGAGCAGGGATAATCAGCCCCAGCATTTT. Encoded protein: CASSWSRDNQPQHF.

The chain combines TRBV5-1 with TRBJ2-7, with 11 bases identical to TRBD1. This CDR3 spans 14 amino acids. CDR1 SGHRS and CDR2 YFSETQ come from the germline V gene. The trim removed 2 bases at V and 3 bases at J, leaving 1 base unmatched. This CDR3 reads CASSLGTGGYEQYV. In nucleotides, the CDR3 is TGCGCCAGCAGCTTAGGGACAGGGGGCTACGAGCAGTACGTC.

This clonotype was counted only a few times. The chain employs TRBV28 and TRBJ2-5; D uncertain. Looked up from germline, CDR1 is MDHEN and CDR2 is SYDVKM. V was shortened by 3 bases and J by 7 bases, with 15 bases between the two germline ends. This CDR3 contains 14 residues. CDR3 in amino acids: CASSLTLGSATQYF. The CDR3 DNA reads TGTGCCAGCAGTTTGACGTTAGGGTCTGCGACCCAGTACTTC.

There are many counts of this clonotype. V is TRBV7-3 and J is TRBJ2-2, with TRBD1 matching over 7 bases. This CDR3 is 15 amino acids long. V dropped 5 bases and J dropped 1; count of bases not matched to a gene: 4. Germline values: CDR1 SGHTA, CDR2 FQGTGA. In DNA form, the CDR3 reads TGTGCCAGCAGCGCGAGGACAGGGAACACCGGGGAGCTGTTTTTT. It encodes CASSARTGNTGELFF.

This clonotype was seen ten or more times. J is TRBJ2-2 and V is TRBV7-9; TRBD1 might be the D (6 bases). Germline CDR1 SEHNR, CDR2 FQNEAQ (reference sequence). V was shortened by 6 bases and J by 2 bases, with 13 bases between the two germline ends. The CDR3 is 15 amino acids. The CDR3 DNA is TGTGCCAGCAGAAAAGACAGGATCAACACCGGGGAGCTGTTTTTT. This gives the protein CASRKDRINTGELFF.

This clonotype appeared many times. The chain joins TRBV6-2 or TRBV6-3 to TRBJ1-1; D remains ambiguous. This CDR3 region has 14 residues. Per the germline V gene, CDR1 is MNHEY and CDR2 is SVGEGT. V was pared by 2 bases and J by 10 bases, with 17 bases between. CDR3 residues: CASSYPRAGRGAFF. Written as DNA, the CDR3 is TGTGCCAGCAGTTACCCTCGGGCGGGTCGGGGAGCTTTCTTT.

This clonotype has ten or more counts. This chain joins TRBV5-1 and TRBJ1-1, with D maybe TRBD1 (5 bases). CDR3 length equals 14 residues. V was pared by 0 bases and J by 3 bases, with 9 bases between. In germline, CDR1 is SGHRS, CDR2 YFSETQ. The chain's CDR3 is CASSLGGDDTEAFF. The CDR3 DNA follows: TGCGCCAGCAGCTTGGGGGGGGACGACACTGAAGCTTTCTTT.

This clonotype was counted at least ten times. V is TRBV6-4 and J is TRBJ2-2; maybe TRBD1 (6 bases). Trimming removed 8 bases at V and 2 bases at J, with 12 bases between. The CDR3 length is 14 residues. Germline values: CDR1 MRHNA, CDR2 SNTAGT. The CDR3 region has the DNA TGTGCCAGCGCACAGGGACGCAACACCGGGGAGCTGTTTTTT. Translating it yields CASAQGRNTGELFF.

As to this clonotype: It may be a read error: a sequence one base away is much more abundant. Without the conserved terminal phenylalanine or tryptophan, this CDR3 likely stems from a read error. The V gene is TRBV20-1, the J gene TRBJ2-1; perhaps TRBD1 as D (6 bases). CDR3 length: 16 residues. Germline V CDR1 and CDR2: DFQATT, SNEGSKA (reference sequence). V lost 3 bases and J 0 bases, leaving 15 bases between the germline ends. The CDR3 reads CSASSAEDSSYNEQFI. The CDR3 region has the DNA TGCAGTGCTAGTTCCGCTGAGGACAGCTCCTACAATGAGCAGTTCATC.